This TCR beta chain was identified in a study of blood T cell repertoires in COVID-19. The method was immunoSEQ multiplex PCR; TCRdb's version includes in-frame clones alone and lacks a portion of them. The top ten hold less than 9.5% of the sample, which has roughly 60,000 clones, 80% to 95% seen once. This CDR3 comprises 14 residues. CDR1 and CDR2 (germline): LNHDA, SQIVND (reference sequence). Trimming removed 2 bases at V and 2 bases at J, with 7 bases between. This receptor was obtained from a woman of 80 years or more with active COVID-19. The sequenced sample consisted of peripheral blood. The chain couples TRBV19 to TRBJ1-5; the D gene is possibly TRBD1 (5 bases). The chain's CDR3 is CASSITGGNQPQHF. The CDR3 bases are TGTGCCAGTAGTATAACAGGTGGCAATCAGCCCCAGCATTTT.